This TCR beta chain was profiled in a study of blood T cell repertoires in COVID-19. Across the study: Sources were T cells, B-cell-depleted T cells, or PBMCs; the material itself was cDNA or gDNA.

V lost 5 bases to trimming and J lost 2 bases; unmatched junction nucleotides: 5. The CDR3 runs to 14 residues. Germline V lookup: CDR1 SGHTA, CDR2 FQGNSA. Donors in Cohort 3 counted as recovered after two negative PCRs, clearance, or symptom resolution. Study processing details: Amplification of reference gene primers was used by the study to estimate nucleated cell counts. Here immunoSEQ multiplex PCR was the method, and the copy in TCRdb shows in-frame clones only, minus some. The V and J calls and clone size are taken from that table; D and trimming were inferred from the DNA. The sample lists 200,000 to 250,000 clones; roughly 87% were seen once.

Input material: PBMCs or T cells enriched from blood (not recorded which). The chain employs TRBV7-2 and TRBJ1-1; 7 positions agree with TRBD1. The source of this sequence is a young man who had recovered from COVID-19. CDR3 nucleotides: TGTGCCAGCAGCCCGACAGGGTATAACACTGAAGCTTTCTTT. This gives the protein CASSPTGYNTEAFF.